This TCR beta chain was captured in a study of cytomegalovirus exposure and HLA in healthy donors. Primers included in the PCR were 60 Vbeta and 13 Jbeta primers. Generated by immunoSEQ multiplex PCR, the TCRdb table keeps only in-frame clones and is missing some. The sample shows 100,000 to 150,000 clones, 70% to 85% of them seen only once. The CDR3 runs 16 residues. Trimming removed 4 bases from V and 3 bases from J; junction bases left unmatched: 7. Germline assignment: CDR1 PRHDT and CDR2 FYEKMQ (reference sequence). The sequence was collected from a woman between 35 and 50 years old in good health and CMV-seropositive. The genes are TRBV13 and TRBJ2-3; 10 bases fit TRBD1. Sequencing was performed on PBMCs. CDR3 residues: CASSSGQGRITDTQYF. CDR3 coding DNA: TGTGCCAGCAGCTCGGGACAGGGGAGGATAACAGATACGCAGTATTTT.